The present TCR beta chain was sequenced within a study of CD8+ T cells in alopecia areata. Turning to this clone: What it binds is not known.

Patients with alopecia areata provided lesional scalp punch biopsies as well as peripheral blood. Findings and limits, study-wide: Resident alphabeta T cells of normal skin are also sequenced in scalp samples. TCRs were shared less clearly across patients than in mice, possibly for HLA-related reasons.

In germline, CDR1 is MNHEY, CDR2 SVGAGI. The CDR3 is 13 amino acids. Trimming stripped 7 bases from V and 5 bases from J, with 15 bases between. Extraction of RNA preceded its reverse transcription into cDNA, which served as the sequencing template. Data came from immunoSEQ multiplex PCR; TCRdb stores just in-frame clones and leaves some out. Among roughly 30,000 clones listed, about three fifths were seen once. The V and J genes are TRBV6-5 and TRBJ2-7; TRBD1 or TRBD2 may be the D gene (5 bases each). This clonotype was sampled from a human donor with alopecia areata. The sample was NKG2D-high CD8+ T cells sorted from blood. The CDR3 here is CASMGPLLDEQYF. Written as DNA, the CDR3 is TGTGCCAGCATGGGACCCCTCCTCGACGAGCAGTACTTC.